This T cell receptor (beta chain) was identified in a study of cytomegalovirus exposure and HLA in healthy donors. The study, taken as a whole, reports: Reportedly, a later analysis found an Asian-associated ancestry cluster had fewer N-insertions than the roughly 670-donor mean. An analysis was carried out at a later point. It showed that HLA-associated TCR beta chains were more clonally expanded than equally common non-associated chains. Among CMV-associated TCR beta chains, most appeared HLA-restricted in a later analysis. Sequencing depth roughly uniform across donors was assumed in presence/absence analyses.

For this clone: The antigen is undetermined.

V shed 0 bases and J shed 3 bases, with 12 bases lying between them. This CDR3 contains 15 residues. CDR1 is SQVTM, CDR2 ANQGSEA, per germline. The PCR was carried out with 60 Vbeta primers and 13 Jbeta primers. The protocol was immunoSEQ multiplex PCR, while the TCRdb copy is restricted to in-frame clones and leaves out a portion. The sample holds about 170,000 clones. The chain combines TRBV29-1 with TRBJ1-3; maybe TRBD1 (6 bases). Material for sequencing was PBMCs. This receptor was identified in a woman in her fifties or sixties in good health and CMV-seronegative. CDR3 DNA sequence: TGCAGCGTTGAAGATCAAACAGGGTTTGGAAACACCATATATTTT. Translating it yields CSVEDQTGFGNTIYF.